The sample holds a few counts of the clone carrying this TCR beta chain. Antigen specificity is unknown. Unique molecular identifiers were present in the TCR beta cDNA libraries. Each CDR3 protein gets one entry after TCRdb re-called the PCR reads with MiXCR. The sample contains 180,000 or so distinct CDR3 sequences, roughly 30% of which appear only once. CDR3 size: 13 residues. Germline CDR1 and CDR2: ENHRY and SYGVKD. Trimming removed 10 bases from V and 6 bases from J; junction bases left unmatched: 5. These data originate in a study of post-analysis software for immune sequencing data. Findings and caveats of the study: Roughly five TRBV segments, including TRBV5-6, TRBV5-1 and TRBV20-1, were more frequent in patients than controls. Normalized Chao1 diversity was significantly reduced in patients versus controls.

The clonotype comes from a girl under 18 with multiple sclerosis. The sequencing input was blood. This chain joins TRBV10-3 and TRBJ2-3; 12 bases match TRBD2. CDR3 loop: CANLAGGFDTQYF. The CDR3 bases are TGTGCCAACCTAGCGGGGGGGTTCGATACGCAGTATTTT.